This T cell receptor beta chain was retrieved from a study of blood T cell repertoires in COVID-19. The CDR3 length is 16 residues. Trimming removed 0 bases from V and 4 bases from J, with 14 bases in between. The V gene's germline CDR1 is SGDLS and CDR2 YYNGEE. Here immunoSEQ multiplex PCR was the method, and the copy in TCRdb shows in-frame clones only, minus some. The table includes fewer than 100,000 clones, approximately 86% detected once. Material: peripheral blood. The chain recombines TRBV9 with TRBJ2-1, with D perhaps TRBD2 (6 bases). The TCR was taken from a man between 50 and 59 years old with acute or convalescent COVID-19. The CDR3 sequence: CASSVDPGSSYNEQFF. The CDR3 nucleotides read TGTGCCAGCAGCGTAGACCCCGGGAGTTCATACAATGAGCAGTTCTTC.